Described below is a single T cell receptor beta chain sequence and its context. As processed by the authors: The authors estimated nucleated cell counts from reference gene primer amplification. TCRdb keeps only in-frame clones here, not all; method: immunoSEQ multiplex PCR. V and J calls and clone size are given by that table; D and trimming were obtained from the DNA. The sample gives about 140,000 clones, around 83% of which show up once; around 8.4% is in the top ten. The CDR3 runs to 16 residues. CDR1 and CDR2 (germline): SGHRS, YFSETQ. The germline V and J ends were trimmed by 0 bases and 4 bases, with 13 bases remaining between them. These data originate in a study of blood T cell repertoires in COVID-19. Study as a whole: COVID-19 samples collected from the United States, Italy and Spain covered acute and convalescent phases. Nucleic acid was either cDNA or gDNA, and it came from T cells, B-cell-depleted T cells, or PBMCs.

The TCR sequence derives from an older woman with acute or convalescent COVID-19. The chain couples TRBV5-1 to TRBJ1-4, with D possibly TRBD1 on 6 matching bases. Sample: peripheral blood. The CDR3 DNA reads TGCGCCAGCAGCTTGGGGGCAGGGGCTGGTAATGAAAAACTGTTTTTT. This gives the protein CASSLGAGAGNEKLFF.